This T cell receptor beta chain was profiled in a study of circulating CD8 cells and anti-PD-1 response in melanoma. The wider study: Response groups: complete/partial responders versus stable/progressive non-responders. Whole-study results and caveats: DNEG was most diverse; TIGIT repertoires were least diverse. The cohort mixed treatment-naive and previously treated patients. No tumor material was available, so peptide assays assessed reactivity.

The QIAseq Immune Repertoire TCR panel built the libraries from roughly 15 ng of total RNA. MiXCR, run by TCRdb on the reads, gives a single entry per CDR3 protein. In the table there are approximately 450 distinct CDR3 sequences, about a tenth of which are singletons. The CDR3 is 15 amino acids. J gave up 0 bases and V 8 bases, and 6 bases lay outside the gene matches. Looked up from germline, CDR1 is MNHEY and CDR2 is SMNVEV (reference sequence). Four subsets defined by PD-1 and/or TIGIT were sorted from live CD3+CD8+TCRalphabeta+ cells. By its share, this clonotype is large. No antigen is known for it.

This sequence originates from a human donor with melanoma. This specimen consisted of CD8+ T cells from PBMCs, obtained at baseline or after one month of anti-PD-1 therapy (not recorded which). The chain links TRBV27 to TRBJ2-3, with 9 bases identical to TRBD2. In DNA form, the CDR3 reads TGTGCCAGCCAACTTCTAGCGGGGAGCACAGATACGCAGTATTTT. Encoded protein: CASQLLAGSTDTQYF.